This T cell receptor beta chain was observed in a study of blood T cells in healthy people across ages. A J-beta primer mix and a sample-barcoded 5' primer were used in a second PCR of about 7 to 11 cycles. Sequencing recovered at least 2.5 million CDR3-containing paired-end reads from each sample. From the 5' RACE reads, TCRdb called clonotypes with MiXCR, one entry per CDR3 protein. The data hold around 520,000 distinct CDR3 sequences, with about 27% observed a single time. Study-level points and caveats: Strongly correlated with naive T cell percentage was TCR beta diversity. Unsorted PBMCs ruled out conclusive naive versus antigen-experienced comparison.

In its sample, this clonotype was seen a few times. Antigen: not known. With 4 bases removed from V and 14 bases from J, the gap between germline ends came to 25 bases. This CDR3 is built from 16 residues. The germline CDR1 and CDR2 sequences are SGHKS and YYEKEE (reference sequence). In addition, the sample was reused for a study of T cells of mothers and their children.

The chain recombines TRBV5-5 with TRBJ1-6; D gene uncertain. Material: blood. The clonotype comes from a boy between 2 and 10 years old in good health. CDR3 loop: CASSPPKGRYVGSLHF. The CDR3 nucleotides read TGTGCCAGCAGCCCGCCAAAGGGCCGCTATGTTGGATCCCTCCACTTT. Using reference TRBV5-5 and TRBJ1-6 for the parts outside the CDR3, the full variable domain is DAGVTQSPTHLIKTRGQQVTLRCSPISGHKSVSWYQQVLGQGPQFIFQYYEKEERGRGNFPDRFSARQFPNYSSELNVNALLLGDSALYLCASSPPKGRYVGSLHFGNGTRLTVT.